This entry is about one TCR beta chain. Its antigen is not identified. PCR was performed a second time for about 7 to 12 cycles using a sample-barcoded 5' primer and a J-beta primer mix. TCRdb called the 5' RACE reads again in MiXCR, with one record for every CDR3 protein. The sample contains approximately 350,000 distinct CDR3 sequences, 52% of which appear only once. The data are from a study of blood T cells in healthy people across ages. Regarding the study as a whole: Per-million-T-cell TCR beta diversity fell roughly linearly with age.

Sequencing input: blood. This sequence was found in a man aged 55-75 years in good health.

CDR3 nucleotides: TGCAGGGGGGCGGGGGACAGGGGCCTTGTGCCGGGCTACACCTTC. It codes for CRGAGDRGLVPGYTF. V and J are TRBV20-1 and TRBJ1-2; TRBD1 matches at 10 bases. CDR3 size: 15 residues. The germline gives CDR1 DFQATT, CDR2 SNEGSKA (reference sequence).